These T cell receptor beta chains were read from a single sample in a study of human thymus T cells. Generated by immunoSEQ multiplex PCR, the TCRdb table keeps only in-frame clones and is missing some. The sample has some 120,000 clones; 90% to 95% are singletons. Sequences were obtained from thymus tissue. These TCRs come from a boy less than two years old with a congenital heart defect but otherwise immunologically healthy. Both conserved end residues are part of each CDR3. The D gene is left open where the match is weak. Where a row states a size, it is once, few, many or the class of an expanded clone; other rows omit it.

CDR3nt	CDR3aa	abundance	v_gene	d_gene	j_gene
TGCGCCAGCAGCCAAGGGTCAGCGGGGTACAATGAGCAGTTCTTC	CASSQGSAGYNEQFF	-	TRBV4-3	TRBD2	TRBJ2-1
TGTGCCAGCAACGGGCCAGGAAGGACTTTCTTT	CASNGPGRTFF	-	TRBV7-9	-	TRBJ1-1
TGTGCCAGCAGCACCCCGACAGGGAAAGACCAAGAGACCCAGTACTTC	CASSTPTGKDQETQYF	-	TRBV9	TRBD1	TRBJ2-5
TGCGCCAGCAGCTTGGGGGTCGGGGTTGTCGAGCAGTACTTC	CASSLGVGVVEQYF	-	TRBV5-1	-	TRBJ2-7
TGCAGCGTGGAGGCCCGGGACAGGGGGTCTGAAGCTTTCTTT	CSVEARDRGSEAFF	-	TRBV29-1	TRBD1	TRBJ1-1
TGTGCCAGCAGCCGTGGGACTAGCGGGGGAGAGACCCAGTACTTC	CASSRGTSGGETQYF	-	TRBV6-1	TRBD2	TRBJ2-5
TGTGCCAGCAGCCGGCAAAACAAGCGGCCCTCCTACGAGCAGTACTTC	CASSRQNKRPSYEQYF	-	TRBV4-2	-	TRBJ2-7
TGTGCCAGCAGCTTGGAAGGGGCGGGTACCGGGGAGCTGTTTTTT	CASSLEGAGTGELFF	-	TRBV7-2	-	TRBJ2-2
TGCGCCAGCAGCCCTAGGAACCCAGCGACCTATGGCTACACCTTC	CASSPRNPATYGYTF	-	TRBV4-3	-	TRBJ1-2
TGTGCCAGCAGCCTCCGGACTAGCGGGGGCGAGACCCAGTACTTC	CASSLRTSGGETQYF	-	TRBV13	TRBD2	TRBJ2-5
TGTGCCAGCAGCATCAGGGGGCTTTTCACTGAAGCTTTCTTT	CASSIRGLFTEAFF	-	TRBV7-9	TRBD1	TRBJ1-1
TGTGCCAGCAGCTTACAGGTAGAGGTACAGATAAACATTCAGTACTTC	CASSLQVEVQINIQYF	-	TRBV7-2	-	TRBJ2-4
TGTGCCAGCAGTAGGGGTCCGAATCAGCCCCAGCATTTT	CASSRGPNQPQHF	-	TRBV7-2	-	TRBJ1-5
TGTGCCAGCAGCTTAGCGGGCGCCGAGCAGTACTTC	CASSLAGAEQYF	-	TRBV13	-	TRBJ2-7
TGTGCCAGTAGTAGACATCTGTTCGGGACAGGCTATAGCAATCAGCCCCAGCATTTT	CASSRHLFGTGYSNQPQHF	-	TRBV19	TRBD1	TRBJ1-5
TGTGCCTGGAGTGTTATGGAAAAGGAAGGGTCAGAAGCTTTCTTT	CAWSVMEKEGSEAFF	-	TRBV30	-	TRBJ1-1
TGTGCCAGCAGTTTATCCCCCGGGGGAGCCTACGAGCAGTACTTC	CASSLSPGGAYEQYF	once	TRBV28	-	TRBJ2-7
TGCGCCAGCAGCCAAGCTACACTTCATGGGGGAGAGACCCAGTACTTC	CASSQATLHGGETQYF	-	TRBV4-1	-	TRBJ2-5
TGTGCCAGCAGCCTTGCGGGGGTCGACTATGGCTACACCTTC	CASSLAGVDYGYTF	-	TRBV5-6	-	TRBJ1-2
TGTGCCAGCACCCTTAGCGGGGGGTTTAGCACAGATACGCAGTATTTT	CASTLSGGFSTDTQYF	-	TRBV7-2	TRBD2	TRBJ2-3
TGTGCCAGCAGCTTTGACAGGGGCAATCAGCCCCAGCATTTT	CASSFDRGNQPQHF	-	TRBV7-8	TRBD1	TRBJ1-5
TGTGCCAGCTATGGGCAGGGGCTTCCCCCCGATACGCAGTATTTT	CASYGQGLPPDTQYF	-	TRBV27	-	TRBJ2-3
TGCGCCAGCAGCGAGAACTATGGCTACACCTTC	CASSENYGYTF	-	TRBV4-1	-	TRBJ1-2
TGCAGTGCTAGACCTCCTCCTAGTATCTTC	CSARPPPSIF	-	TRBV20-1	-	TRBJ2-1
TGTGCCAGCAGCTTCCGACCTAGCGGGGGGGAGCCGGATACGCAGTATTTT	CASSFRPSGGEPDTQYF	few	TRBV5-6	TRBD2	TRBJ2-3
TGTGCCAGCAGCTTAGATCGGTTCCAACGGGGGTTTTTT	CASSLDRFQRGFF	-	TRBV11-2	-	TRBJ1-4
TGTGCCAGTAGTATACCGGGACAGGCCTACGAGCAGTACTTC	CASSIPGQAYEQYF	-	TRBV19	TRBD1	TRBJ2-7
TGTGCCAGCAGCCAAGCCCAAGGGGCTGCGGAGACCCAGTACTTC	CASSQAQGAAETQYF	-	TRBV4-2	-	TRBJ2-5
TGTGCCAGCAGCCATCCCCCTGGCGGCCGCACAGATACGCAGTATTTT	CASSHPPGGRTDTQYF	-	TRBV28	-	TRBJ2-3
TGTGCCAGCAGCTTAGAACTATGGCGGGGGGGCCAAGAGACCCAGTACTTC	CASSLELWRGGQETQYF	-	TRBV11-2	TRBD2	TRBJ2-5
TGCGCCAGCAGCCCGAGAAAGACGATTAGGGGTGGGGGTACTGAAGCTTTCTTT	CASSPRKTIRGGGTEAFF	once	TRBV5-1	-	TRBJ1-1
TGTGCCAGCAGTGTAAAGGGCGGGGACTTCTACGAGCAGTACTTC	CASSVKGGDFYEQYF	-	TRBV2	-	TRBJ2-7
TGTGCCAGCAGTTTAGGAGGGGGAAACACCATATATTTT	CASSLGGGNTIYF	-	TRBV28	-	TRBJ1-3
TGTGCCAGCCGGGACAGGGATACTGAAGCTTTCTTT	CASRDRDTEAFF	-	TRBV6-1	TRBD1	TRBJ1-1
TGTGCCAGCAGCACCGGACAGGGGTTTAATGGAAACACCATATATTTT	CASSTGQGFNGNTIYF	-	TRBV9	TRBD1	TRBJ1-3
TGTGCCAGCAGCCATAGCGTAGACGGCACCTACGAGCAGTACTTC	CASSHSVDGTYEQYF	once	TRBV14	-	TRBJ2-7
TGTGCCAGCAGCCATCCGGGACAGGGGATACCCCAGGATGGCTACACCTTC	CASSHPGQGIPQDGYTF	-	TRBV5-4	TRBD1	TRBJ1-2
TGTGCCAGCAAGTACGGCAGGGGGACGTCTGGGGCCAACGTCCTGACTTTC	CASKYGRGTSGANVLTF	once	TRBV2	TRBD1	TRBJ2-6
TGTGCCAGCAGCCAGGGAGGGGGCTTCCCGGAGGGGGAGCTGTTTTTT	CASSQGGGFPEGELFF	-	TRBV4-2	-	TRBJ2-2
TGTGCCAGCACGGGCTTTTCCCATATGAGGCAGCCCCAGCATTTT	CASTGFSHMRQPQHF	-	TRBV9	-	TRBJ1-5
TGCGCCAGCAGCTTCAGGTTCCCCGAGACAGGGGGCAGGAACATTCAGTACTTC	CASSFRFPETGGRNIQYF	-	TRBV4-1	TRBD1	TRBJ2-4